The clone carrying this TCR beta chain has a handful of counts. Its specificity is unknown. This specimen belongs to a study of beta chain features in type 1 diabetes. About the research overall: Age and gender were similar between patients and healthy donors, as were cell yields.

Of the isolated RNA, all was reverse transcribed, and so the sequenced material was expressed TCRB transcripts. Assay used: immunoSEQ multiplex PCR; TCRdb lists only in-frame clones, some missing. Here the sample spans around 320,000 clones, around 15% being singletons. Study-level results: Overrepresentation of cells with high TCR expression could result from cDNA sequencing.

The V gene's germline CDR1 is SGHTA and CDR2 FQGNSA. This CDR3 spans 13 amino acids. V lost 4 bases and J 3 bases, leaving 10 bases between the germline ends. The specimen was central memory CD4+ T cells from blood. The chain employs TRBV7-2 and TRBJ2-7; D is uncertain. This clonotype was sampled from a young man in good health. CDR3 DNA sequence: TGTGCCAGCAGCTCCCAGGTTTTCTACGAGCAGTACGTC. Protein: CASSSQVFYEQYV.